This TCR beta chain was captured in a study of blood T cell repertoires in COVID-19. The wider study: Samples representing acute and convalescent COVID-19 were sourced from the United States, Italy and Spain. In each case, the material was cDNA or gDNA derived from T cells, B-cell-depleted T cells, or PBMCs.

Deletions cut 0 bases from V and 2 bases from J, with 7 bases between. This CDR3 is built from 13 residues. Germline V gene data show CDR1 as GTSNPN and CDR2 as SVGIG (reference sequence). Original handling: The authors estimated nucleated cell counts from reference gene primer amplification. Profiled with immunoSEQ multiplex PCR; TCRdb holds only in-frame clones, not every one. V and J calls and clone size are as listed in that table; D and trimming were resolved from the DNA. This repertoire shows more than 85,000 clones, more than 85% found once; its top ten account for roughly 4.2%. This TCR was recovered from a man younger than 35 with acute or convalescent COVID-19. This chain uses TRBV30 with TRBJ2-5; D remains ambiguous. Material for sequencing was peripheral blood. For the CDR3, the DNA is TGTGCCTGGAGTGTACATTATCAAGAGACCCAGTACTTC. Its translation: CAWSVHYQETQYF.